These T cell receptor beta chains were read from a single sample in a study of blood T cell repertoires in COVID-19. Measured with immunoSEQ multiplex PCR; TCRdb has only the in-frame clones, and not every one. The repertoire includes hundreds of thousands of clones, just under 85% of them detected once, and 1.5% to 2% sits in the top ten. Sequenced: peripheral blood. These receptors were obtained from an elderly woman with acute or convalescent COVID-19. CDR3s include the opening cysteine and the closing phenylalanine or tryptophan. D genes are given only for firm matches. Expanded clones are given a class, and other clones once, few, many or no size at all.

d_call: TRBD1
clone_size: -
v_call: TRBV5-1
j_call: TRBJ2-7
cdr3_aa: CASSLATRQGAYEQYF
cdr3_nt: TGCGCCAGCAGCTTGGCCACTAGACAGGGGGCGTACGAGCAGTACTTC

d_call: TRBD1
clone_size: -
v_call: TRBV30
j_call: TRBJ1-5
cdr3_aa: CAWSGQGDQPQHF
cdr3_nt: TGTGCCTGGAGTGGACAGGGGGATCAGCCCCAGCATTTT

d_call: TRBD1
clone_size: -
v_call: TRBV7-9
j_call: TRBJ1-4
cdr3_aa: CASSSTGKGEKLFF
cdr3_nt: TGTGCCAGCAGCTCGACAGGGAAAGGAGAAAAACTGTTTTTT

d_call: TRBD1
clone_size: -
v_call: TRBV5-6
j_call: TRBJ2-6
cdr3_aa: CASSLPGQILRAGANVLTF
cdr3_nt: TGTGCCAGCAGCCTACCGGGACAGATACTCCGCGCCGGGGCCAACGTCCTGACTTTC

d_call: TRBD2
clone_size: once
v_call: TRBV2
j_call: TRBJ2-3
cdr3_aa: CASSEKVAGDTQYF
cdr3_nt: TGTGCCAGCAGTGAAAAGGTAGCGGGAGATACGCAGTATTTT

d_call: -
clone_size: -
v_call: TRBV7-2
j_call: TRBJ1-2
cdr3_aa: CASSRDSSYGYTF
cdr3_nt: TGTGCCAGCAGCAGAGACAGTAGCTATGGCTACACCTTC

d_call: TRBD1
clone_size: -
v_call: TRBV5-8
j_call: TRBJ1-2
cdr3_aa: CASSYDRDYGYTF
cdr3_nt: TGTGCCAGCAGTTATGACAGGGACTATGGCTACACCTTC

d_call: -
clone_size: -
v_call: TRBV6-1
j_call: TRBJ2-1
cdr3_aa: CASSEPGRVSEQFF
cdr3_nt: TGTGCCAGCAGTGAGCCCGGCAGGGTCTCGGAGCAGTTCTTC

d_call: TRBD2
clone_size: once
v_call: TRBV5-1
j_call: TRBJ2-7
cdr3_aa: CASSLLVAGTYEQYF
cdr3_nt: TGCGCCAGCAGCTTGTTAGTAGCGGGAACCTACGAGCAGTACTTC

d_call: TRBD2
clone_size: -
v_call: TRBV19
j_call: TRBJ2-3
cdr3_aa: CASSGGAGGLSTDTQYF
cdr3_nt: TGTGCCAGTAGCGGAGGGGCGGGAGGTTTAAGCACAGATACGCAGTATTTT

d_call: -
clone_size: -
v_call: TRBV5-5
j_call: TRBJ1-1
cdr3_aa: CASSLFTGPNTEAFF
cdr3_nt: TGTGCCAGCAGCTTGTTCACAGGCCCGAACACTGAAGCTTTCTTT

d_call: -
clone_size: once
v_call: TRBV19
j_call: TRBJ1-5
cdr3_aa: CASSSGFNQPQHF
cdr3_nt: TGTGCCAGTAGTTCCGGTTTCAATCAGCCCCAGCATTTT

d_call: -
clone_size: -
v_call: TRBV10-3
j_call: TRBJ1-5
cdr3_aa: CATKGDGGISQPQHF
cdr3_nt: TGTGCCACTAAGGGAGATGGGGGGATCTCACAGCCCCAGCATTTT

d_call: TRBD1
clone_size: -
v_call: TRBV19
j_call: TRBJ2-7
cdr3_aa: CASSHGTGVSYEQYF
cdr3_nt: TGTGCCAGTAGTCACGGGACAGGGGTGTCCTACGAGCAGTACTTC

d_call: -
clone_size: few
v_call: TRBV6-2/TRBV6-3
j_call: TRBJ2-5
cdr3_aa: CASSSDQETQYF
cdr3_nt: TGTGCCAGCAGTTCCGACCAAGAGACCCAGTACTTC

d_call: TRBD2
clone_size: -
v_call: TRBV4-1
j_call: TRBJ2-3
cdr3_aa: CASSQVGTSGATRDTQYF
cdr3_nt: TGCGCCAGCAGCCAAGTGGGGACTAGCGGGGCGACCAGGGATACGCAGTATTTT